The sequence of this T cell receptor beta chain was determined in a study of blood T cells in healthy people across ages. Findings and caveats of the study: Among long-lived donors, naive CD4+ cells were more numerous and diversity higher than in aged donors.

Primers used in a second PCR of about 7 to 12 cycles were a sample-barcoded 5' primer and a J-beta primer mix. A tag from a template-switch adaptor with 12 random nucleotides marked each cDNA molecule. TCRdb recomputed calls from the 5' RACE reads with MiXCR, one row per CDR3 protein. This sample has 1,300,000 or so distinct CDR3 sequences, with roughly 59% found just once. Regarding this clonotype: What it binds is unknown.

This clonotype originated in a man aged 18-30 years in good health. Sequencing was done on a sample of blood.

The CDR3 DNA reads TGCGCCAGCAGCCAAGATCGTGACAGCTCCTATAATTCACCCCTCCACTTT. It codes for CASSQDRDSSYNSPLHF. V usage is TRBV4-1 and J usage is TRBJ1-6; a possible D gene is TRBD1 (5 bases). V was cut by 0 bases and J by 0 bases, with 9 bases left in between. The CDR3 sequence is 17 residues long. The V gene's germline CDR1 is MGHRA and CDR2 YSYEKL.